A single sample gave rise to the 3 T cell receptor beta chains below, sequenced in a study of Ad26.COV2.S vaccination and SARS-CoV-2 variants. Method: immunoSEQ multiplex PCR; TCRdb's copy keeps in-frame clones and lacks some. The sample shows roughly 500,000 clones, roughly 89% of them seen only once. This sample's treatment: 15 to 20 received Ad26.COV2.S at low or high dose, single or two shots; 5 received placebo; per-sample allocation not given. Samples analyzed were those drawn on day 63 after the first vaccine or placebo injection. Specimen: peripheral blood, collected in a trial of Ad26.COV2.S vaccine versus placebo. All receptors come from a person aged 18-65 years who received the Ad26.COV2.S COVID-19 vaccine or a placebo.

This chain connects TRBV7-2 to TRBJ2-7, with a weak D call TRBD2 (6 bases). V lost 3 bases to trimming and J lost 3 bases, with 24 bases between them. The germline V gene encodes CDR1 SGHTA and CDR2 FQGNSA. CDR3 length equals 18 residues. CDR3 amino acids: CASSLGPLMSIGGYEQYF. CDR3 bases: TGTGCCAGCAGCTTGGGGCCCCTCATGAGTATCGGGGGCTACGAGCAGTACTTC.

This chain links TRBV2 with TRBJ1-5; D is possibly TRBD1 (5 bases). CDR1 is SNHLY and CDR2 is FYNNEI in the germline V gene. The CDR3 has 15 residues. The V and J ends lost 7 bases and 0 bases respectively, with 13 bases between them. CDR3 sequence (DNA): TGTGCCAGCAAGGCCGGTGGGGGTAGCAATCAGCCCCAGCATTTT. It translates to CASKAGGGSNQPQHF.

This rearrangement joins TRBV9 to TRBJ1-1; D is ambiguous. CDR1 is SGDLS, CDR2 YYNGEE, per germline. The CDR3 length is 16 residues. Trimming left V 0 bases short and J 7 bases short, with 19 bases between. CDR3 nucleotides: TGTGCCAGCAGCGTAGTCGGGAAGGATCGGGCTATTGAAGCTTTCTTT. This translates into CASSVVGKDRAIEAFF.